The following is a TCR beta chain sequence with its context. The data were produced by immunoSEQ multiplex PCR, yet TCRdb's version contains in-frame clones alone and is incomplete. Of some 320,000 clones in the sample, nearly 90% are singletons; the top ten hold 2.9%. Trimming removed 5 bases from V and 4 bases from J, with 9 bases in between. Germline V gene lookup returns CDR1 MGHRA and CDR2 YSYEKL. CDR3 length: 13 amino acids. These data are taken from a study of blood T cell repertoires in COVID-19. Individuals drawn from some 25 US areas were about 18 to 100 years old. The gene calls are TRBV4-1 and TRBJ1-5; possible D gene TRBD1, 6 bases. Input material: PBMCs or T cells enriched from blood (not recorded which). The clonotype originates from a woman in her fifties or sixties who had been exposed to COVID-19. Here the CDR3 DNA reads TGCGCCAGCAGCGCAAGGGGGAATCAGCCCCAGCATTTT. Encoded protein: CASSARGNQPQHF.